These T cell receptor beta chains were read from a single sample in a study of cytomegalovirus exposure and HLA in healthy donors. Produced via immunoSEQ multiplex PCR; TCRdb's table is partial and in-frame only. The sample yields about 110,000 clones, around 77% seen once. The sample comprised PBMCs. Receptors originate from a male donor in good health and CMV-seronegative. Both conserved end residues are part of each CDR3. The order of the fields is clone size, CDR3 length, V gene, J gene, D gene, CDR3 protein, CDR3 DNA. D genes are given only for firm matches. Clone size is stated in some rows and not others, as once, few, many or a class when expanded.

clone_size: few; cdr3_length: 18; v_call: TRBV7-2; j_call: TRBJ2-1; d_call: TRBD2; cdr3_aa: CASSPPSRLAGVDNEQFF; cdr3_nt: TGTGCCAGCAGCCCCCCCAGCCGCCTAGCGGGAGTGGATAATGAGCAGTTCTTC
clone_size: .; cdr3_length: 16; v_call: TRBV7-8; j_call: TRBJ2-1; d_call: .; cdr3_aa: CASSWSSVSSYNEQFF; cdr3_nt: TGTGCCAGCAGCTGGAGTAGCGTGAGCTCCTACAATGAGCAGTTCTTC
clone_size: .; cdr3_length: 13; v_call: TRBV2; j_call: TRBJ1-2; d_call: TRBD1; cdr3_aa: CASSGTGNYGYTF; cdr3_nt: TGTGCCAGCAGCGGGACAGGGAACTATGGCTACACCTTC
clone_size: few; cdr3_length: 15; v_call: TRBV27; j_call: TRBJ1-5; d_call: .; cdr3_aa: CASSSTGDGNQPQHF; cdr3_nt: TGTGCCAGCAGTTCGACAGGTGATGGGAATCAGCCCCAGCATTTT
clone_size: few; cdr3_length: 13; v_call: TRBV2; j_call: TRBJ2-1; d_call: TRBD1; cdr3_aa: CASRDRVGGEQFF; cdr3_nt: TGTGCCAGCAGAGACAGGGTTGGAGGCGAGCAGTTCTTC
clone_size: few; cdr3_length: 13; v_call: TRBV18; j_call: TRBJ1-1; d_call: .; cdr3_aa: CASSLQGWAEAFF; cdr3_nt: TGTGCCAGCTCACTTCAGGGGTGGGCTGAAGCTTTCTTT
clone_size: .; cdr3_length: 15; v_call: TRBV19; j_call: TRBJ2-6; d_call: .; cdr3_aa: CASSIGVAGANVLTF; cdr3_nt: TGTGCCAGTAGTATAGGTGTAGCCGGGGCCAACGTCCTGACTTTC
clone_size: .; cdr3_length: 16; v_call: TRBV29-1; j_call: TRBJ2-2; d_call: TRBD1; cdr3_aa: CSAEDRGKSNTGELFF; cdr3_nt: TGCAGCGCCGAGGACAGGGGCAAATCGAACACCGGGGAGCTGTTTTTT
clone_size: once; cdr3_length: 15; v_call: TRBV6-5; j_call: TRBJ2-1; d_call: TRBD1; cdr3_aa: CASSIDRGISNEQFF; cdr3_nt: TGTGCCAGCAGCATCGACAGGGGGATAAGCAATGAGCAGTTCTTC
clone_size: .; cdr3_length: 15; v_call: TRBV2; j_call: TRBJ1-4; d_call: .; cdr3_aa: CASGPGTTTNEKLFF; cdr3_nt: TGTGCCAGCGGACCCGGGACAACAACTAATGAAAAACTGTTTTTT
clone_size: .; cdr3_length: 17; v_call: TRBV4-1; j_call: TRBJ2-3; d_call: .; cdr3_aa: CASSQGRGKANTDTQYF; cdr3_nt: TGCGCCAGCAGCCAAGGAAGAGGGAAGGCAAACACAGATACGCAGTATTTT
clone_size: few; cdr3_length: 12; v_call: TRBV11-2; j_call: TRBJ2-2; d_call: .; cdr3_aa: CASSRGTGELFF; cdr3_nt: TGTGCCAGCAGCAGGGGTACCGGGGAGCTGTTTTTT
clone_size: .; cdr3_length: 15; v_call: TRBV4-2; j_call: TRBJ2-7; d_call: TRBD2; cdr3_aa: CASRSGGSGSYEQYF; cdr3_nt: TGTGCCAGCCGGTCCGGCGGGAGTGGAAGCTACGAGCAGTACTTC
clone_size: .; cdr3_length: 15; v_call: TRBV7-8; j_call: TRBJ1-1; d_call: .; cdr3_aa: CASSLQGGKDTEAFF; cdr3_nt: TGTGCCAGCAGCTTACAAGGGGGAAAGGACACTGAAGCTTTCTTT
clone_size: .; cdr3_length: 15; v_call: TRBV10-3; j_call: TRBJ2-4; d_call: .; cdr3_aa: CAISPGLLAKNIQYF; cdr3_nt: TGTGCCATCAGCCCGGGGTTACTAGCCAAAAACATTCAGTACTTC
clone_size: .; cdr3_length: 16; v_call: TRBV7-8; j_call: TRBJ1-2; d_call: .; cdr3_aa: CASSDTGTAKTYGYTF; cdr3_nt: TGTGCCAGCAGCGACACAGGGACGGCAAAGACCTATGGCTACACCTTC
clone_size: .; cdr3_length: 16; v_call: TRBV12-5; j_call: TRBJ2-1; d_call: .; cdr3_aa: CASGPQVGGSYNEQFF; cdr3_nt: TGTGCTAGTGGCCCCCAAGTGGGAGGCTCCTACAATGAGCAGTTCTTC
clone_size: once; cdr3_length: 15; v_call: TRBV4-1; j_call: TRBJ2-7; d_call: TRBD2; cdr3_aa: CASSPAPSGSYEQYF; cdr3_nt: TGCGCCAGCAGTCCTGCCCCTAGCGGGAGCTACGAGCAGTACTTC
clone_size: .; cdr3_length: 21; v_call: TRBV21-1; j_call: TRBJ2-6; d_call: .; cdr3_aa: CASSKSVGLAGSTSGANVLTF; cdr3_nt: TGTGCCAGCAGCAAATCCGTGGGGCTAGCGGGGTCCACCTCTGGGGCCAACGTCCTGACTTTC
clone_size: .; cdr3_length: 15; v_call: TRBV7-2; j_call: TRBJ2-2; d_call: TRBD1; cdr3_aa: CASSSGTGGTGELFF; cdr3_nt: TGTGCCAGCAGCTCCGGGACAGGGGGGACCGGGGAGCTGTTTTTT